The rows below give T cell receptor beta chains drawn from one sample of a study of identical twins. TCRdb used MiXCR to reprocess the 5' RACE reads, holding one entry per CDR3 protein. The sample shows under 500,000 distinct CDR3 sequences, approximately 15% of them seen only once. The same data also went into a second study, on yellow fever vaccine responses in identical twins.

The sample taken for sequencing was CD4+ T cells sorted from blood. The source is a young woman in good health. The CDR3 runs from the conserved cysteine through the conserved F or W. A D gene is named only where the DNA matches it firmly. The size field is filled for only some rows; it gives once, few, many or a size class.

cdr3_aa cdr3_nt j_call d_call clone_size v_call
CASSVLTPRQGGEQFF TGTGCCAGCAGCGTCTTGACGCCCAGACAGGGTGGTGAGCAGTTCTTC TRBJ2-1 TRBD1 few TRBV11-2
CASSQGPSGRISTDTQYF TGTGCCAGCAGCCAAGGGCCCAGCGGGAGGATTAGCACAGATACGCAGTATTTT TRBJ2-3 TRBD2 NA TRBV4-2
CASSYSPARGFTGELFF TGTGCCAGCAGTTACTCCCCCGCGAGGGGTTTCACCGGGGAGCTGTTTTTT TRBJ2-2 NA few TRBV6-5
CASSFGRGHTGELFF TGTGCCAGCAGCTTTGGAAGGGGGCACACCGGGGAGCTGTTTTTT TRBJ2-2 TRBD1 few TRBV11-1
CASSFDSLGGNEQFF TGCGCCAGCAGCTTCGACTCCCTTGGGGGGAATGAGCAGTTCTTC TRBJ2-1 NA many TRBV5-1
CASSVAELATQYF TGTGCCAGCAGCGTAGCTGAACTAGCAACTCAGTATTTT TRBJ2-3 NA NA TRBV9
CASSLRAGTFNTEAFF TGCGCCAGCAGCTTGCGGGCAGGGACCTTTAACACTGAAGCTTTCTTT TRBJ1-1 NA few TRBV5-1
CATSVRGLSQPQHF TGTGCCACCAGTGTCAGGGGTTTAAGTCAGCCCCAGCATTTT TRBJ1-5 NA NA TRBV24-1
CSVEDSTGPHGYTF TGCAGCGTTGAGGATTCTACGGGGCCCCATGGCTACACCTTC TRBJ1-2 NA few TRBV29-1
CASSRDTRGETQYF TGCGCCAGCAGCCGTGACACAAGGGGGGAGACCCAGTACTTC TRBJ2-5 NA few TRBV5-1
CASSYSKSGGPRETQYF TGTGCCAGCAGTTACTCGAAGTCAGGAGGGCCAAGAGAGACCCAGTACTTC TRBJ2-5 NA few TRBV6-5
CASSPPGEAFF TGCGCCAGCAGCCCCCCGGGGGAAGCTTTCTTT TRBJ1-1 NA many TRBV4-1
CATGVLYEQYF TGTGCCACCGGAGTCTTGTACGAGCAGTACTTC TRBJ2-7 NA few TRBV28
CASSSGTGAFEQYF TGTGCCAGTAGTAGCGGGACAGGGGCTTTCGAGCAGTACTTC TRBJ2-7 TRBD1 NA TRBV19
CASSEFYEQYF TGTGCCAGCAGTGAATTTTACGAGCAGTACTTC TRBJ2-7 NA few TRBV25-1
CASSQVGVNEQFF TGTGCCAGCAGCCAAGTAGGGGTGAATGAGCAGTTCTTC TRBJ2-1 NA many TRBV3-1